This section outlines one T cell receptor (beta chain) sequence together with its context. Its specificity is not known. V was trimmed by 0 bases and J by 3 bases, leaving 17 bases between them. The germline CDR1 and CDR2 sequences are LGHNA and YSLEER. The CDR3 totals 17 residues. The data stem from a study of shared clonotypes between healthy human individuals. Positive CCR7 selection of CD45RO-negative cells yielded the naive CD8 cells, and terminally differentiated effector memory CD45RA+ cells were excluded. Overall study results and limits: Generation probability values for non-shared clonotypes were lower than those for clonotypes shared by all four donors. The study found approximately 5% of naive CD4 clonotypes shared across a few donors.

Sequencing was performed with immunoSEQ multiplex PCR; in TCRdb, only in-frame clones are kept and a portion is missing. The sample has some 2.1 million clones, just under 95% seen once. The chain joins TRBV4-3 to TRBJ2-5; D tentatively fits TRBD1 or TRBD2 (6 bases each). This TCR derives from a man between 18 and 29 years old in good health. Sequencing used naive CD8+ T cells sorted from blood. The CDR3 here is CASSQELIAEGEETQYF. The DNA for the CDR3 is TGCGCCAGCAGCCAAGAATTAATAGCGGAGGGGGAAGAGACCCAGTACTTC.